This T cell receptor beta chain stems from a study of T cell changes during pregnancy in multiple sclerosis. Generated by immunoSEQ multiplex PCR, the TCRdb table keeps only in-frame clones and is missing some. This table has 44,000 or so clones, 85% to 90% appearing once. V shed 3 bases, J shed 6 bases, and the junction held 11 bases outside the gene matches. The CDR3 consists of 16 residues. Germline lookup yields CDR1 LNHNV and CDR2 YYDKDF (reference sequence). The sample in question was peripheral blood, obtained in the first trimester of pregnancy. The TCR sequence derives from a female donor in good health, enrolled as a control in a pregnancy study. The chain employs TRBV15 and TRBJ2-3; TRBD2 aligns across 8 bases. The CDR3 sequence is CATSRGLVEGSDTQYF. The CDR3 DNA is TGTGCCACCAGCAGGGGACTAGTTGAGGGGTCGGATACGCAGTATTTT.